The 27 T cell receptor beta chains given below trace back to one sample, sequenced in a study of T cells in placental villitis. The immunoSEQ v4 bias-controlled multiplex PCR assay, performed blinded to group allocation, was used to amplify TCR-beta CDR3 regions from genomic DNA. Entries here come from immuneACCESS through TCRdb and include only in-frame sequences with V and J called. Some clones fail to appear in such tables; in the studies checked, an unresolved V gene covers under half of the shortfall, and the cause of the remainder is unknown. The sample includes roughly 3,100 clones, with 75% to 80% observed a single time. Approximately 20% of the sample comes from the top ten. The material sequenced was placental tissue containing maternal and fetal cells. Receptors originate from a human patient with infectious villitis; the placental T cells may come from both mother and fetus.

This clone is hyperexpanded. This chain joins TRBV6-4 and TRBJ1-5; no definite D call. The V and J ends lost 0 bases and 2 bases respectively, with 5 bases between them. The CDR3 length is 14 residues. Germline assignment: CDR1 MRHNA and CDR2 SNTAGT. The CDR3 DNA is TGTGCCAGCAGTGACTCGCAGGGCAATCAGCCCCAGCATTTT. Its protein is CASSDSQGNQPQHF.

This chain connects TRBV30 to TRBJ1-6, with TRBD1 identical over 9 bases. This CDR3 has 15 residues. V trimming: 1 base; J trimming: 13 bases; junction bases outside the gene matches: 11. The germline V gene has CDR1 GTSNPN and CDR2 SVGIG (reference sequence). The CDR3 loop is CAWSENRGPTLPLHF. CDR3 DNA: TGTGCCTGGAGTGAAAACAGGGGGCCGACTCTTCCCCTCCACTTT.

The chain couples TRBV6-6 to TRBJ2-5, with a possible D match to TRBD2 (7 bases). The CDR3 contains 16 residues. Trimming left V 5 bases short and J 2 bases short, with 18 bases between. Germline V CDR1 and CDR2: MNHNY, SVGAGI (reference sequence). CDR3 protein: CASSRGGPNIQETQYF. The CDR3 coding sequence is TGTGCCAGCAGTAGGGGGGGGCCTAATATACAAGAGACCCAGTACTTC.

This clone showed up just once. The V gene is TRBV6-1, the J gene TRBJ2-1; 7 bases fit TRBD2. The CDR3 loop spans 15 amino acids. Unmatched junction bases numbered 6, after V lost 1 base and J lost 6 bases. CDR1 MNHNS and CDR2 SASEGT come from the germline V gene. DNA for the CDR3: TGTGCCAGCAGTGAAGGCGGGGGAGCCTTCAATGAGCAGTTCTTC. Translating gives CASSEGGGAFNEQFF.

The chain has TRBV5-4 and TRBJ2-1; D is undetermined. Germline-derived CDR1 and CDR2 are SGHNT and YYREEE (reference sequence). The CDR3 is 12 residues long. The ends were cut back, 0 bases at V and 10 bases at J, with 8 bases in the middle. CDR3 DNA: TGTGCCAGCAGCTTGGGGGCTAGGGAGCAGTTCTTC. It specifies CASSLGAREQFF. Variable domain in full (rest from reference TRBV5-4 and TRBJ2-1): ETGVTQSPTHLIKTRGQQVTLRCSSQSGHNTVSWYQQALGQGPQFIFQYYREEENGRGNFPPRFSGLQFPNYSSELNVNALELDDSALYLCASSLGAREQFFGPGTRLTVL.

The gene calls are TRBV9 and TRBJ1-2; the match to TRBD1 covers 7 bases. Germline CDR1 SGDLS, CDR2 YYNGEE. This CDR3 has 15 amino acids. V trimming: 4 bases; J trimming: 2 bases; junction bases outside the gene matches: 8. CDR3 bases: TGTGCCAGCAGCTCCATGAGGGGGCCAAACTATGGCTACACCTTC. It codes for CASSSMRGPNYGYTF.

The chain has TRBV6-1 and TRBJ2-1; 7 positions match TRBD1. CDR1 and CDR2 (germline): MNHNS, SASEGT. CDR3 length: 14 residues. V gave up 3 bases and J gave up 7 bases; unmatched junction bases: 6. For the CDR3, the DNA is TGTGCCAGCAGTGACGGACAGGATCTAAATGAGCAGTTCTTC. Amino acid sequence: CASSDGQDLNEQFF.

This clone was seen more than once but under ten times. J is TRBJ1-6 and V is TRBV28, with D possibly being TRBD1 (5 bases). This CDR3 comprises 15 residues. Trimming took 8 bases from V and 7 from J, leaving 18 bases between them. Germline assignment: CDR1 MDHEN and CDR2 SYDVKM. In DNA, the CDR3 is TGTGCCAGCGGGGGGGAGACATTGGGAAATTCACCCCTCCACTTT. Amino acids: CASGGETLGNSPLHF.

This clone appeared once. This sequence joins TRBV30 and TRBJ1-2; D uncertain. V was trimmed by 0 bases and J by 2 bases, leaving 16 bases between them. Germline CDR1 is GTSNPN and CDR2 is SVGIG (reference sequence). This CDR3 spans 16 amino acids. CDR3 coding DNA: TGTGCCTGGAGTGTAATGGAAGGCCTTCAAAACTATGGCTACACCTTC. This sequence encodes CAWSVMEGLQNYGYTF.

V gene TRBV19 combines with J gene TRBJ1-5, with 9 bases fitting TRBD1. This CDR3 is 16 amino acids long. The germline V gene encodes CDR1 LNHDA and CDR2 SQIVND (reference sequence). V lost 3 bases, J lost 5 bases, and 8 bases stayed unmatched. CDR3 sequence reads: CASSIFTGTGYQPQHF. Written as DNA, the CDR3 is TGTGCCAGTAGTATTTTTACCGGGACAGGGTATCAGCCCCAGCATTTT.

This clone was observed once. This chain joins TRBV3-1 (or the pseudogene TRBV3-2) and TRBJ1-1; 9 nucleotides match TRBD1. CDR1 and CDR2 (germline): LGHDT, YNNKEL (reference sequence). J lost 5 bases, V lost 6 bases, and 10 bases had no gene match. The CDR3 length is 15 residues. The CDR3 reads CASSHTGGGGTEAFF. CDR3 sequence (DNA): TGTGCCAGCAGTCATACAGGGGGCGGAGGAACTGAAGCTTTCTTT.

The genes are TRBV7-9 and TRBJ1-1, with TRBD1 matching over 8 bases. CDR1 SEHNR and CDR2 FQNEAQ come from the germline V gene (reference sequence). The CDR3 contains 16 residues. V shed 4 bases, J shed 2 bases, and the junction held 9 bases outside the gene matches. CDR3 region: CASSSHRGLLNTEAFF. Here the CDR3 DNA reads TGTGCCAGCAGCTCTCACAGGGGGTTACTTAACACTGAAGCTTTCTTT. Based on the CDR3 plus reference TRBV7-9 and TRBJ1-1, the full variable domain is DTGVSQNPRHKITKRGQNVTFRCDPISEHNRLYWYRQTLGQGPEFLTYFQNEAQLEKSRLLSDRFSAERPKGSFSTLEIQRTEQGDSAMYLCASSSHRGLLNTEAFFGQGTRLTVV.

The CDR3 region has the DNA TGTGCCAGCAGTTTGTGGGCAACTAATGAAAAACTGTTTTTT. Translation gives CASSLWATNEKLFF. The chain couples TRBV27 to TRBJ1-4; no firm D call. CDR1 is MNHEY and CDR2 is SMNVEV in the germline V gene (reference sequence). The CDR3 is 14 amino acids. The V and J ends lost 3 bases and 0 bases respectively, with 5 bases between them.

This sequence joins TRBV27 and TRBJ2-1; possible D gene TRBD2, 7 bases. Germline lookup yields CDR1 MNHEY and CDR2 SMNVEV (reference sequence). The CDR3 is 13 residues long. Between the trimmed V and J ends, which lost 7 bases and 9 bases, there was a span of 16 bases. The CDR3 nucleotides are TGTGCCAGCACCAGAACGGGGGGCGGTGAGCAGTTCTTC. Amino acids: CASTRTGGGEQFF.

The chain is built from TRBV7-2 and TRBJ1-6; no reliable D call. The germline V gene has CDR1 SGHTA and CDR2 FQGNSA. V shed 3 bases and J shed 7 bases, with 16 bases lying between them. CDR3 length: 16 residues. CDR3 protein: CASSFESAARNSPLHF. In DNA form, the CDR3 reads TGTGCCAGCAGCTTTGAGTCGGCGGCGCGGAATTCACCCCTCCACTTT. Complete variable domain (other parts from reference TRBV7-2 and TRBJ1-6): GAGVSQSPSNKVTEKGKDVELRCDPISGHTALYWYRQSLGQGLEFLIYFQGNSAPDKSGLPSDRFSAERTGGSVSTLTIQRTQQEDSAVYLCASSFESAARNSPLHFGNGTRLTVT.

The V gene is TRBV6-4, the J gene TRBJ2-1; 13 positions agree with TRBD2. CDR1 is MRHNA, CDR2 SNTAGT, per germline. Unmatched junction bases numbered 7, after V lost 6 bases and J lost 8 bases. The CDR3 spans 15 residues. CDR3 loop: CASSALAGGLYEQFF. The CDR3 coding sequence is TGTGCCAGCAGCGCACTAGCGGGGGGGCTGTATGAGCAGTTCTTC.

CDR3 protein: CASSRFGGASENSPLHF. For the CDR3, the DNA is TGTGCCAGTAGTCGATTCGGAGGGGCGTCAGAGAATTCACCCCTCCACTTT. The chain carries TRBV19 and TRBJ1-6, with D possibly being TRBD1 (5 bases). Per the germline V gene, CDR1 is LNHDA and CDR2 is SQIVND (reference sequence). With 5 bases removed from V and 7 bases from J, the gap between germline ends came to 21 bases. The CDR3 contains 17 residues. Complete variable domain (other parts from reference TRBV19 and TRBJ1-6): DGGITQSPKYLFRKEGQNVTLSCEQNLNHDAMYWYRQDPGQGLRLIYYSQIVNDFQKGDIAEGYSVSREKKESFPLTVTSAQKNPTAFYLCASSRFGGASENSPLHFGNGTRLTVT.

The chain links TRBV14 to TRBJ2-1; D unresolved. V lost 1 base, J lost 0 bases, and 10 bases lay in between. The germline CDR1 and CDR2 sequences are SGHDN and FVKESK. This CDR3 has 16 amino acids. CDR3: CASSQVGRDSYNEQFF. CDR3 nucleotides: TGTGCCAGCAGCCAAGTGGGTAGGGACTCCTACAATGAGCAGTTCTTC.

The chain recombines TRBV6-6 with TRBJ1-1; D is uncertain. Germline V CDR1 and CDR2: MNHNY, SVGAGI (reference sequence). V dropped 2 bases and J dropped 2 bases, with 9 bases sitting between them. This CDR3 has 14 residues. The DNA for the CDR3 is TGTGCCAGCAGTTACGGCGGCAGTAACACTGAAGCTTTCTTT. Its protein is CASSYGGSNTEAFF.

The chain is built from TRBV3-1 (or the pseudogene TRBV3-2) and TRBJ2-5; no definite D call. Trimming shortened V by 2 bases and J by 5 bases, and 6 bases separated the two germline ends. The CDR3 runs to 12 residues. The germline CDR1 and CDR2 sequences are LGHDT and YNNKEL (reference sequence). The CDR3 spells CASSQRIETQYF. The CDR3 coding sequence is TGTGCCAGCAGCCAAAGGATCGAGACCCAGTACTTC.

CDR3 residues: CASSLRGYSEQYF. In nucleotides, the CDR3 is TGTGCCAGCAGTCTAAGGGGCTACTCCGAGCAGTACTTC. The chain joins TRBV12-3 or TRBV12-4 to TRBJ2-7; tentatively, D is TRBD1 (5 bases). The CDR3 is 13 residues long. Trimming cost V 5 bases and J 6 bases, with 14 bases left between them.

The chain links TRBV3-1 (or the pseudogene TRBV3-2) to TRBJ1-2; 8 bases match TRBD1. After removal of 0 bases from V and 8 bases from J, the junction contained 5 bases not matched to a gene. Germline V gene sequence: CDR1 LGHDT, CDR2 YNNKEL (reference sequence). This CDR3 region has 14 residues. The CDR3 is CASSQDTTGDGYTF. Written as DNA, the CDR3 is TGTGCCAGCAGCCAAGATACGACAGGGGACGGCTACACCTTC.

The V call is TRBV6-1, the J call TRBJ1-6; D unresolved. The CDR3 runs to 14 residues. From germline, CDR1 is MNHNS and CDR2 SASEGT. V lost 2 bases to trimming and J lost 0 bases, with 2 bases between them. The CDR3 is CASSEHSYNSPLHF. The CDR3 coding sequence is TGTGCCAGCAGTGAACACTCCTATAATTCACCCCTCCACTTT.

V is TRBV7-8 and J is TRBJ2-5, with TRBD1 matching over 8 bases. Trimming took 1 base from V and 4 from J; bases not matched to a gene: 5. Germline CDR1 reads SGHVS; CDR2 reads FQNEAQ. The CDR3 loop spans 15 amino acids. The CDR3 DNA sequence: TGTGCCAGCAGCTTAGAGTTTGACAGGGGAGAGACCCAGTACTTC. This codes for CASSLEFDRGETQYF.

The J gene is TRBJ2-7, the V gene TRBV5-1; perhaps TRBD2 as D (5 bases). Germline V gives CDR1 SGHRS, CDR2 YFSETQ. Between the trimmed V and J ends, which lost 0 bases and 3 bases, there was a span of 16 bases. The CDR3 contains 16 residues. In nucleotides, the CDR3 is TGCGCCAGCAGCTTGGTGGTATTGAGTGGAGGCTACGAGCAGTACTTC. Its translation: CASSLVVLSGGYEQYF. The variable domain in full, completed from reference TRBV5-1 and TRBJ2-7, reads KAGVTQTPRYLIKTRGQQVTLSCSPISGHRSVSWYQQTPGQGLQFLFEYFSETQRNKGNFPGRFSGRQFSNSRSEMNVSTLELGDSALYLCASSLVVLSGGYEQYFGPGTRLTVT.

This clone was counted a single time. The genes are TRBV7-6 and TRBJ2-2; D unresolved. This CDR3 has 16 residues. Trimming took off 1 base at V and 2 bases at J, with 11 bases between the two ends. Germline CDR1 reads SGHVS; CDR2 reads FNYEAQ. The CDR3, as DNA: TGTGCCAGCAGCTTAGGGTTGGCCCCCAACACCGGGGAGCTGTTTTTT. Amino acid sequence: CASSLGLAPNTGELFF.

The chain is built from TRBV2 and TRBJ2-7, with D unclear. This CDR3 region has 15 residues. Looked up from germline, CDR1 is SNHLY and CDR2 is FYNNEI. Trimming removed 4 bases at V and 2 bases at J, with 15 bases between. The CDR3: CASSGGRQNPYEQYV. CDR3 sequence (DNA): TGTGCCAGCAGTGGGGGTCGCCAGAACCCCTACGAGCAGTACGTC.